What follows are 18 T cell receptor beta chains derived from one specimen sequenced in a study of control samples from healthy donors and cancer patients. Clones were read by immunoSEQ multiplex PCR, and TCRdb kept only the in-frame ones, dropping some. This sample has about 160,000 clones, with about 94% found just once. Input material: PBMCs. The receptors come from a man aged 60 to 69 with colorectal cancer.

The chain's CDR3 is CASSHPSSHGYTF. DNA of the CDR3: TGTGCCAGCAGCCACCCTTCTTCACATGGCTACACCTTC. The chain employs TRBV3-1 (or the pseudogene TRBV3-2) and TRBJ1-2; D gene uncertain. V dropped 3 bases and J dropped 6 bases, with 11 bases sitting between them. This CDR3 region has 13 residues. Germline assignment: CDR1 LGHDT and CDR2 YNNKEL (reference sequence).

V usage is TRBV7-6 and J usage is TRBJ2-6; D not resolved. V lost 5 bases and J lost 0, with 17 bases in between. Germline assignment: CDR1 SGHVS and CDR2 FNYEAQ. The CDR3 runs 18 residues. The CDR3 loop is CASSPTMMEASGANVLTF. Written as DNA, the CDR3 is TGTGCCAGCAGCCCCACGATGATGGAAGCCTCTGGGGCCAACGTCCTGACTTTC.

V and J are TRBV3-1 (or the pseudogene TRBV3-2) and TRBJ2-3; D call uncertain. V lost 4 bases, J lost 10 bases, and 12 bases lay in between. The germline gives CDR1 LGHDT, CDR2 YNNKEL (reference sequence). The CDR3 is 12 residues long. The CDR3 protein is CASSRAHGAQYF. The CDR3 nucleotides are TGTGCCAGCAGCCGGGCCCATGGCGCGCAGTATTTT.

This sequence joins TRBV10-2 and TRBJ2-3; no reliable D call. This CDR3 has 14 residues. The germline V gene has CDR1 WSHSY and CDR2 SAAADI. CDR3 sequence: CAASEVRSTDTQYF. Here the CDR3 DNA reads TGCGCTGCGAGTGAGGTCAGGAGTACAGATACGCAGTATTTT.

V and J are TRBV11-2 and TRBJ1-2; a possible D gene is TRBD1 (6 bases). From germline, CDR1 is SGHAT and CDR2 FQNNGV. Between the trimmed V and J ends, which lost 5 bases and 8 bases, there was a span of 18 bases. The CDR3 runs to 14 residues. This chain's CDR3 is CASSPKGGWPGYTF. Written as DNA, the CDR3 is TGTGCCAGCAGCCCCAAGGGGGGATGGCCCGGCTACACCTTC.

The rearrangement joins TRBV18 to TRBJ1-1; D may be TRBD1 (6 bases). CDR3 length equals 17 residues. CDR1 KGHSH and CDR2 LQKENI come from the germline V gene. The V end was cut by 5 bases, the J end by 6 bases, with 25 bases between. The DNA of the CDR3 is TGTGCCAGCTCAACTCTACCCGGGTCAGTGGGGGCCGCTGAAGCTTTCTTT. Translation: CASSTLPGSVGAAEAFF.

J is TRBJ2-3 and V is TRBV2; TRBD2 might be the D (5 bases). The CDR3 consists of 15 residues. Trimming removed 1 base at V and 7 bases at J, with 15 bases between. Per the germline V gene, CDR1 is SNHLY and CDR2 is FYNNEI. The CDR3 region has the DNA TGTGCCAGCAGTGAAGGAGGTACTAGGACGAATACGCAGTATTTT. This translates into CASSEGGTRTNTQYF.

V is TRBV6-5 and J is TRBJ1-1; 7 bases agree with TRBD1. The CDR3 extends over 15 amino acids. CDR1 and CDR2 from the germline V gene are MNHEY and SVGAGI. With 6 bases clipped from V and 0 bases from J, the junction kept 7 bases outside the gene matches. CDR3 in amino acids: CASRQSGTVNTEAFF. The CDR3 nucleotides read TGTGCCAGCAGACAAAGCGGGACAGTGAACACTGAAGCTTTCTTT.

The chain links TRBV10-3 to TRBJ1-1; D gene uncertain. Germline assignment: CDR1 ENHRY and CDR2 SYGVKD. This CDR3 region has 12 residues. V lost 0 bases, J lost 12 bases, and 11 bases lay in between. The CDR3 DNA sequence: TGTGCCATCAGTGAGTCGGAACTGGACCCTTTCTTT. It specifies CAISESELDPFF.

V is TRBV27 and J is TRBJ2-5; 8 bases match TRBD2. The CDR3 has 14 residues. The V gene end was trimmed by 8 bases and the J gene end by 4 bases; junction bases not matched to a gene: 9. The germline V gene has CDR1 MNHEY and CDR2 SMNVEV (reference sequence). CDR3 coding DNA: TGTGCCAGCCGTAAGACGGGGGGGCGAGAGACCCAGTACTTC. It encodes CASRKTGGRETQYF.

Only a few counts were recorded for this clone. The rearrangement joins TRBV30 to TRBJ1-6, with TRBD1 matching 7 bases. Germline V gene sequence: CDR1 GTSNPN, CDR2 SVGIG (reference sequence). Trimming cost V 7 bases and J 8 bases; bases outside gene matches: 8. This CDR3 comprises 13 residues. The DNA for the CDR3 is TGTGCCTACAAGGGGACAGACGATTCACCCCTCCACTTT. It specifies CAYKGTDDSPLHF.

The genes are TRBV6-5 and TRBJ2-3; TRBD2 agrees at 8 bases. In germline, CDR1 is MNHEY, CDR2 SVGAGI. This CDR3 has 15 residues. Unmatched junction bases numbered 2, after V lost 0 bases and J lost 3 bases. CDR3 coding DNA: TGTGCCAGCAGTTACTCCGGACTAGCTACAGATACGCAGTATTTT. It yields the protein CASSYSGLATDTQYF.

The V call is TRBV9, the J call TRBJ2-1, with 8 bases matching TRBD1. V was pared by 0 bases and J by 3 bases, with 11 bases of the junction left unmatched. Germline V CDR1 and CDR2: SGDLS, YYNGEE. The CDR3 contains 18 residues. CDR3: CASSVGPMDRADYNEQFF. CDR3 nucleotides: TGTGCCAGCAGCGTAGGACCCATGGACAGGGCAGACTACAATGAGCAGTTCTTC. The full variable domain, with the rest looked up from reference TRBV9 and TRBJ2-1, is DSGVTQTPKHLITATGQRVTLRCSPRSGDLSVYWYQQSLDQGLQFLIQYYNGEERAKGNILERFSAQQFPDLHSELNLSSLELGDSALYFCASSVGPMDRADYNEQFFGPGTRLTVL.

Comments on this clone: The same CDR3 is also encoded by other DNA sequences in this sample. This sequence joins TRBV18 and TRBJ1-1; TRBD1 is a possible D gene (5 bases). The CDR3 extends over 12 amino acids. Looked up from germline, CDR1 is KGHSH and CDR2 is LQKENI. The V end lost 3 bases, the J end lost 3 bases, and 5 bases lay between the germline ends. This CDR3 reads CASSPGDTEAFF. The CDR3 bases are TGTGCCAGCTCACCGGGGGACACTGAAGCTTTCTTT. Full variable domain (missing parts from reference TRBV18 and TRBJ1-1): NAGVMQNPRHLVRRRGQEARLRCSPMKGHSHVYWYRQLPEEGLKFMVYLQKENIIDESGMPKERFSAEFPKEGPSILRIQQVVRGDSAAYFCASSPGDTEAFFGQGTRLTVV.

The chain links TRBV7-9 to TRBJ1-2; D ambiguous. Trimming removed 3 bases from V and 0 bases from J, with 11 bases in between. Germline loops: CDR1 SEHNR, CDR2 FQNEAQ (reference sequence). CDR3 length equals 15 residues. CDR3 nucleotide sequence: TGTGCCAGCAGCTTTTCGGATGCAGCTAACTATGGCTACACCTTC. Translation gives CASSFSDAANYGYTF.

The chain is built from TRBV4-3 and TRBJ2-7; the match to TRBD2 covers 7 bases. Trimming removed 3 bases from V and 6 bases from J; junction bases left unmatched: 5. CDR3 size: 13 residues. The germline CDR1 and CDR2 sequences are LGHNA and YSLEER. The CDR3 spells CASSQGGEREQYF. The CDR3 bases are TGCGCCAGCAGCCAGGGAGGGGAGCGCGAGCAGTACTTC.

This sequence joins TRBV13 and TRBJ2-7; possible D gene TRBD1, 5 bases. Germline V CDR1 and CDR2: PRHDT, FYEKMQ (reference sequence). Trimming took 6 bases from V and 2 from J, leaving 17 bases between them. The CDR3 runs to 15 residues. The CDR3 DNA sequence: TGTGCCAGCAGTCCCACGCGCCAGGGCGCCTACGAGCAGTACTTC. It codes for CASSPTRQGAYEQYF.

This chain joins TRBV15 and TRBJ1-1, with a tentative D call TRBD1 (5 bases). The CDR3 is 12 residues long. V lost 4 bases to trimming and J lost 3 bases, with 6 bases between them. Germline loops: CDR1 LNHNV, CDR2 YYDKDF (reference sequence). The CDR3 loop reads CATSNRYTEAFF. The CDR3 DNA reads TGTGCCACCAGCAACAGGTACACTGAAGCTTTCTTT.